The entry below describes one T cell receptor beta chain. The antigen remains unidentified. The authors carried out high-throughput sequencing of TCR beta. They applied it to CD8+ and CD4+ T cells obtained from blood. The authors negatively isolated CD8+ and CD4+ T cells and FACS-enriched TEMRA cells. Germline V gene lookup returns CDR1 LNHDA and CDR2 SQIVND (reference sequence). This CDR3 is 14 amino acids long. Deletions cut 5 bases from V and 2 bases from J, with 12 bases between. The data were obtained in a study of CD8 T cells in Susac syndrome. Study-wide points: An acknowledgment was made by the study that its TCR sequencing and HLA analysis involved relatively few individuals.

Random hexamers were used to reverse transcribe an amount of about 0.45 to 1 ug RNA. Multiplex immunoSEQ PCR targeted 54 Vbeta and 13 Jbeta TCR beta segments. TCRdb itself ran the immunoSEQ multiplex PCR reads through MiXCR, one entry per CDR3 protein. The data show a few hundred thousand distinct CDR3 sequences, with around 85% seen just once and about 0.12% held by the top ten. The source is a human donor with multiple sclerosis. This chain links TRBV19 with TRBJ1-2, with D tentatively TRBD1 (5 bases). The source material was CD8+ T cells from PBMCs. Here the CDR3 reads CASSPRGYNYGYTF. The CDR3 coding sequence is TGTGCCAGTAGTCCCCGGGGGTACAACTATGGCTACACCTTC.